What follows are 19 T cell receptor beta chains derived from one specimen sequenced in a study of shared clonotypes between healthy human individuals. Only in-frame clones appear in the TCRdb table, and some are missing; sequencing was by immunoSEQ multiplex PCR. Among under 80,000 clones listed, 62% were seen once. The sample taken for sequencing was memory CD8+ T cells sorted from blood. Subset denoted: CD45RO+ cells pooled with CCR7-negative TemRA cells. These receptors all stem from a man aged 25-45 years in good health.

This clone was seen more than once but under ten times. The rearrangement uses TRBV5-8 and TRBJ2-1; the D gene could be TRBD1 or TRBD2 (6 bases each). This CDR3 has 14 amino acids. Trimming pared 4 bases from V and 6 bases from J, leaving 14 bases between. Per germline, CDR1 SGHTS and CDR2 YDEGEE. The CDR3, as DNA: TGTGCCAGCAGCGACAGGAGGGGGTCCAATGAGCAGTTCTTC. Translated: CASSDRRGSNEQFF.

This clone was counted only a few times. The chain uses TRBV19 and TRBJ1-5, with no clear D. V lost 5 bases, J lost 4 bases, and 9 bases lay in between. Per the germline V gene, CDR1 is LNHDA and CDR2 is SQIVND (reference sequence). This CDR3 is built from 13 residues. The CDR3 sequence: CASSVQTNQPQHF. CDR3 DNA sequence: TGTGCCAGTAGTGTGCAGACAAATCAGCCCCAGCATTTT.

The rearrangement joins TRBV6-5 to TRBJ2-7; TRBD1 matches at 7 bases. Trimming at V came to 4 bases and at J to 3 bases, leaving 3 bases not matched to a gene. Germline lookup yields CDR1 MNHEY and CDR2 SVGAGI. The CDR3 totals 13 residues. CDR3 sequence (DNA): TGTGCCAGCAGTTCGACAGGGATCTACGAGCAGTACTTC. Protein sequence: CASSSTGIYEQYF.

This clone is labeled large. This chain joins TRBV4-1 and TRBJ1-1; D remains unclear. Per the germline V gene, CDR1 is MGHRA and CDR2 is YSYEKL. This CDR3 has 14 residues. The ends were cut back, 6 bases at V and 0 bases at J, with 11 bases in the middle. For the CDR3, the DNA is TGCGCCAGCAGTTTTATCCAGATGAACACTGAAGCTTTCTTT. It specifies CASSFIQMNTEAFF.

This clone was detected many times. The chain has TRBV6-1 and TRBJ1-5; no firm D call. The CDR3 is made up of 11 amino acids. CDR1 MNHNS and CDR2 SASEGT come from the germline V gene. V lost 5 bases and J 9 bases, leaving 8 bases between the germline ends. The CDR3 bases are TGTGCCAGCAGTAAAAACAGGCCCCAGCATTTT. It is translated as CASSKNRPQHF.

In regard to this clone: Mismatch with germline at one junction end may stem from a read error. This chain links TRBV5-6 with TRBJ2-1; 7 bases match TRBD1. Per germline, CDR1 SGHDT and CDR2 YYEEEE. The CDR3 is made up of 14 amino acids. CDR3 region: CASSGTEIPMSSIF. In DNA, the CDR3 is TGTGCCAGCAGCGGGACAGAGATACCAATGAGTTCGATCTTC.

The chain employs TRBV28 and TRBJ1-5; TRBD1 is a possible D gene (5 bases). Germline assignment: CDR1 MDHEN and CDR2 SYDVKM. This CDR3 is built from 13 residues. Between the trimmed V and J ends, which lost 3 bases and 4 bases, there was a span of 7 bases. CDR3 nucleotides: TGTGCCAGCAGTTTGACAGAGAATCAGCCCCAGCATTTT. Translated: CASSLTENQPQHF. The whole variable domain, filled in from reference TRBV28 and TRBJ1-5, reads DVKVTQSSRYLVKRTGEKVFLECVQDMDHENMFWYRQDPGLGLRLIYFSYDVKMKEKGDIPEGYSVSREKKERFSLILESASTNQTSMYLCASSLTENQPQHFGDGTRLSIL.

J is TRBJ2-1 and V is TRBV11-2, with 7 bases matching TRBD2. The CDR3 length is 15 residues. Trimming cost V 4 bases and J 7 bases; bases outside gene matches: 10. Germline CDR1 is SGHAT and CDR2 is FQNNGV. The CDR3: CASSSFGGYGNEQFF. The CDR3 DNA follows: TGTGCCAGCAGCTCTTTCGGGGGGTACGGGAATGAGCAGTTCTTC.

The chain couples TRBV2 to TRBJ1-5, with 9 positions matching TRBD1. Unmatched junction bases numbered 8, after V lost 7 bases and J lost 1 base. CDR3 length: 16 amino acids. Germline V CDR1 and CDR2: SNHLY, FYNNEI. CDR3 coding DNA: TGTGCCAGCATCCGGGACAGGGTCGGGAGCAATCAGCCCCAGCATTTT. This codes for CASIRDRVGSNQPQHF. The whole variable domain, filled in from reference TRBV2 and TRBJ1-5, reads EPEVTQTPSHQVTQMGQEVILRCVPISNHLYFYWYRQILGQKVEFLVSFYNNEISEKSEIFDDQFSVERPDGSNFTLKIRSTKLEDSAMYFCASIRDRVGSNQPQHFGDGTRLSIL.

This clone came up once. V and J are TRBV25-1 and TRBJ1-4, with D unclear. V dropped 1 base and J dropped 8 bases, with 14 bases sitting between them. The germline V gene encodes CDR1 MGHDK and CDR2 SYGVNS. The CDR3 is made up of 15 amino acids. The chain's CDR3 is CASSESRLAREKLFF. The CDR3 DNA follows: TGTGCCAGCAGTGAATCACGCCTGGCGAGAGAAAAACTGTTTTTT.

This clone was seen once. V gene TRBV2 combines with J gene TRBJ2-1, with D possibly being TRBD1 or TRBD2 (6 bases each). The germline V gene has CDR1 SNHLY and CDR2 FYNNEI. The CDR3 is 14 residues long. V lost 4 bases and J lost 3, with 10 bases in between. The CDR3 DNA reads as TGTGCCAGCAGTGCCGAGGGGGGCTACAATGAGCAGTTCTTC. Protein: CASSAEGGYNEQFF. Together with reference TRBV2 and TRBJ2-1, the CDR3 gives the full variable domain: EPEVTQTPSHQVTQMGQEVILRCVPISNHLYFYWYRQILGQKVEFLVSFYNNEISEKSEIFDDQFSVERPDGSNFTLKIRSTKLEDSAMYFCASSAEGGYNEQFFGPGTRLTVL.

The chain carries TRBV2 and TRBJ2-7; 12 nucleotides match TRBD1. The V and J ends lost 0 bases and 6 bases, in that order; junction bases with no gene match: 3. Germline V gene lookup returns CDR1 SNHLY and CDR2 FYNNEI. The CDR3 loop spans 15 amino acids. The CDR3 here is CASSEARDRGLEQYF. The CDR3 DNA is TGTGCCAGCAGTGAAGCTAGGGACAGGGGGCTCGAGCAGTACTTC.

The chain uses TRBV28 and TRBJ2-7; D gene ambiguous. V was trimmed by 7 bases and J by 3 bases, leaving 7 bases between them. This CDR3 spans 11 amino acids. In germline, CDR1 is MDHEN, CDR2 SYDVKM. CDR3 nucleotide sequence: TGTGCCAGCAAAAACAGCTACGAGCAGTACTTC. Its translation: CASKNSYEQYF. The whole variable domain, remainder taken from reference TRBV28 and TRBJ2-7, is DVKVTQSSRYLVKRTGEKVFLECVQDMDHENMFWYRQDPGLGLRLIYFSYDVKMKEKGDIPEGYSVSREKKERFSLILESASTNQTSMYLCASKNSYEQYFGPGTRLTVT.

The J gene is TRBJ2-1, the V gene TRBV25-1; D remains ambiguous. The CDR3 length is 15 residues. The germline V gene has CDR1 MGHDK and CDR2 SYGVNS. The V and J ends lost 2 bases and 6 bases respectively, with 14 bases between them. CDR3 DNA sequence: TGTGCCAGCAGTGAACCGAGCGTCAGTGTCAATGAGCAGTTCTTC. It encodes CASSEPSVSVNEQFF. Supplemented by reference TRBV25-1 and TRBJ2-1, the full variable domain reads EADIYQTPRYLVIGTGKKITLECSQTMGHDKMYWYQQDPGMELHLIHYSYGVNSTEKGDLSSESTVSRIRTEHFPLTLESARPSHTSQYLCASSEPSVSVNEQFFGPGTRLTVL.

This clone appeared once. The chain uses TRBV13 and TRBJ2-7; D is unresolved. This CDR3 is 11 amino acids long. The germline gives CDR1 PRHDT, CDR2 FYEKMQ (reference sequence). V shed 2 bases and J shed 7 bases, with 6 bases lying between them. CDR3 protein: CASSLFDEQYF. CDR3 DNA sequence: TGTGCCAGCAGCTTATTCGATGAGCAGTACTTC.

CDR3 DNA: TGTGCCAGCAGTGAATTAGGCGGACTAGCGGGAGGGCAGGAGCAGTTCTTC. It translates to CASSELGGLAGGQEQFF. The chain joins TRBV6-1 to TRBJ2-1, with 15 positions matching TRBD2. The V gene's germline CDR1 is MNHNS and CDR2 SASEGT. J was trimmed by 10 bases and V by 2 bases; bases with no gene match: 9. This CDR3 is 17 amino acids long.

This clone appeared once. V gene TRBV4-1 combines with J gene TRBJ2-7; 9 nucleotides align to TRBD2. Germline CDR1 is MGHRA and CDR2 is YSYEKL. This CDR3 region has 15 residues. The junction had 3 bases not matched to a gene; V was cut back by 0 bases and J by 3 bases. The CDR3 DNA is TGCGCCAGCAGCCAAGATAGCGGGAGTCGCTACGAGCAGTACTTC. It encodes CASSQDSGSRYEQYF.

J is TRBJ2-3 and V is TRBV5-1; no clear D gene. CDR1 is SGHRS and CDR2 is YFSETQ in the germline V gene. The CDR3 runs 14 residues. V was cut by 0 bases and J by 5 bases, with 10 bases left in between. Here the CDR3 DNA reads TGCGCCAGCAGCTTGGAAAAGCTTTTAGATACGCAGTATTTT. Protein product: CASSLEKLLDTQYF.

This clone appeared a single time. The CDR3 reads CASSSWDSFGNTIYF. Written as DNA, the CDR3 is TGTGCCAGCAGTTCTTGGGACAGTTTTGGAAACACCATATATTTT. The V call is TRBV28, the J call TRBJ1-3; 7 positions agree with TRBD1. Trimming took 4 bases from V and 3 from J; bases not matched to a gene: 6. The CDR3 spans 15 residues. CDR1 and CDR2 from the germline V gene are MDHEN and SYDVKM.